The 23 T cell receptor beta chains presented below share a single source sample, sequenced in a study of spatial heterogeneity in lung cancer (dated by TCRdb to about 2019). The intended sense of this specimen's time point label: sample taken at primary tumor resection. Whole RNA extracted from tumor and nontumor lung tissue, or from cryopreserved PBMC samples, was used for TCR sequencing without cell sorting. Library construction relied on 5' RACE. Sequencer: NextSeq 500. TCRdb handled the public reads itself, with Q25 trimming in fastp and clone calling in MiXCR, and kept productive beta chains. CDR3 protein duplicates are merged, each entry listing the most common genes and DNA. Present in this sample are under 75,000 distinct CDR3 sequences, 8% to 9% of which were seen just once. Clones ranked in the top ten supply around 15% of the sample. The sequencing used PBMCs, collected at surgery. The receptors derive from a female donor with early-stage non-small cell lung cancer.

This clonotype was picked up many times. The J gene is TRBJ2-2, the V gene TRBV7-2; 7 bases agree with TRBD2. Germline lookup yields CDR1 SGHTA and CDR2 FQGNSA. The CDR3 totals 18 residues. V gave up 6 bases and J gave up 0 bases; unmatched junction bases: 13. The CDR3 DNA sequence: TGTGCCAGCAGTTCCCCTCGGGCGGGGGAGCCGAACACCGGGGAGCTGTTTTTT. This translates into CASSSPRAGEPNTGELFF.

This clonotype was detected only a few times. The CDR3 loop reads CASSYTTVNTGELFF. The CDR3 nucleotides are TGTGCCAGCAGCTACACTACAGTGAACACCGGGGAGCTGTTTTTT. This chain links TRBV7-2 with TRBJ2-2; D is unresolved. V lost 4 bases, J lost 1 base, and 10 bases lay in between. The germline V gene encodes CDR1 SGHTA and CDR2 FQGNSA. The CDR3 length is 15 residues.

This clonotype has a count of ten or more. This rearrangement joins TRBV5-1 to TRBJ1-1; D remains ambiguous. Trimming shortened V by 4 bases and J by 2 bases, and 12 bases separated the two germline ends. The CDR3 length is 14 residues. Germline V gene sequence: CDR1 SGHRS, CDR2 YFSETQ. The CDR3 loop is CASSVGSLNTEAFF. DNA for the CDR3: TGCGCCAGCAGCGTGGGGTCGTTAAACACTGAAGCTTTCTTT. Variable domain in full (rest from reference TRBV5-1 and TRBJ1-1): KAGVTQTPRYLIKTRGQQVTLSCSPISGHRSVSWYQQTPGQGLQFLFEYFSETQRNKGNFPGRFSGRQFSNSRSEMNVSTLELGDSALYLCASSVGSLNTEAFFGQGTRLTVV.

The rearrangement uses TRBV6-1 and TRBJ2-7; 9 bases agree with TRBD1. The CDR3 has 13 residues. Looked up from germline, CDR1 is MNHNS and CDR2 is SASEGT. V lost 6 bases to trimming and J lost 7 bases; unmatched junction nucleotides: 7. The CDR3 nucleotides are TGTGCCAGCAGGTATACAGGGGGCCGGGAGCAGTACTTC. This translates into CASRYTGGREQYF.

This CDR3 reads CASSQGLRGPYEQYV. The CDR3 nucleotides are TGTGCCAGCAGTCAGGGACTAAGGGGACCCTACGAGCAGTACGTC. The chain joins TRBV6-1 to TRBJ2-7; TRBD2 aligns across 7 bases. V was clipped by 5 bases and J by 2 bases; unmatched bases: 9. The CDR3 covers 15 residues. Germline values: CDR1 MNHNS, CDR2 SASEGT.

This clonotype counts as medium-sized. CDR3 residues: CASSYSYRSNQPQHF. CDR3 sequence (DNA): TGTGCCAGCAGTTACTCGTACAGAAGCAATCAGCCCCAGCATTTT. The chain couples TRBV6-5 to TRBJ1-5, with D uncertain. CDR1 is MNHEY and CDR2 is SVGAGI in the germline V gene. The ends were cut back, 0 bases at V and 1 base at J, with 7 bases in the middle. The length of the CDR3 is 15 residues.

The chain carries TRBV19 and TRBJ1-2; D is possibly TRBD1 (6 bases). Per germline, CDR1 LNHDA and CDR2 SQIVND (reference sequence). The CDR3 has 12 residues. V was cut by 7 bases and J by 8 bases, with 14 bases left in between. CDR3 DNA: TGTGCCAGTAAATCAGGGGAACTAGGCTACACCTTC. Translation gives CASKSGELGYTF.

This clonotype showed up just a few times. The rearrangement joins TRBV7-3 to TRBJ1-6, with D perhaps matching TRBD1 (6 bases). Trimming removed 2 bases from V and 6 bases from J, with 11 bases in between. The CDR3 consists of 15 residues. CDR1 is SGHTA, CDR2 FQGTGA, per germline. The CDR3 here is CASSLSGGGNSPLHF. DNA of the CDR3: TGTGCCAGCAGCTTATCCGGGGGCGGTAATTCACCCCTCCACTTT.

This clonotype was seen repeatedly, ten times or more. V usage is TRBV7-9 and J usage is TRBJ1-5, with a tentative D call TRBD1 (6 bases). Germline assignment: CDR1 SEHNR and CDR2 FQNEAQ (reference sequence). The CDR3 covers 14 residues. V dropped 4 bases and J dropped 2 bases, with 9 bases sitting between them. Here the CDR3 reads CASSSGVGNQPQHF. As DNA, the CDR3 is TGTGCCAGCAGCTCAGGGGTTGGCAATCAGCCCCAGCATTTT. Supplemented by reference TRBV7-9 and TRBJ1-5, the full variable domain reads DTGVSQNPRHKITKRGQNVTFRCDPISEHNRLYWYRQTLGQGPEFLTYFQNEAQLEKSRLLSDRFSAERPKGSFSTLEIQRTEQGDSAMYLCASSSGVGNQPQHFGDGTRLSIL.

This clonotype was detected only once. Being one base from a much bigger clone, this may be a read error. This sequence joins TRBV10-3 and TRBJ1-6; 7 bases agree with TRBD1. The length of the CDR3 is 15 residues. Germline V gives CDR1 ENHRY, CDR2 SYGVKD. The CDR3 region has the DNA TGTGCCGTCAGTGCCCGACAGGGAAGGAATTCACCCCTCCACTTT. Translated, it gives CAVSARQGRNSPLHF.

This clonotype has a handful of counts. The CDR3 region is CASSRTGMDEKLFF. The CDR3, as DNA: TGTGCCAGCAGCCGGACAGGGATGGATGAAAAACTGTTTTTT. The chain couples TRBV9 to TRBJ1-4, with 8 bases lining up with TRBD1. Germline CDR1 is SGDLS and CDR2 is YYNGEE. Trimming at V came to 4 bases and at J to 6 bases, leaving 5 bases not matched to a gene. The CDR3 runs to 14 residues.

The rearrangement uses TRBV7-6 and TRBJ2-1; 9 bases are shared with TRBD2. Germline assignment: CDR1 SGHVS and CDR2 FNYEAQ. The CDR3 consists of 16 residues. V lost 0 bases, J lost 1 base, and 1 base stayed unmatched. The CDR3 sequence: CASSLASGGSYNEQFF. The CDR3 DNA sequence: TGTGCCAGCAGCTTAGCTAGCGGGGGTTCCTACAATGAGCAGTTCTTC.

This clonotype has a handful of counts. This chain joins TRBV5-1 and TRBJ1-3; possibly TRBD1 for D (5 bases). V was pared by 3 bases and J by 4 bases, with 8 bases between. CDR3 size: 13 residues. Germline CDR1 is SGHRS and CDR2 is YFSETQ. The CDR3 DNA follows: TGCGCCAGCAGCTCGACAGTCGGAAACACCATATATTTT. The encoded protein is CASSSTVGNTIYF.

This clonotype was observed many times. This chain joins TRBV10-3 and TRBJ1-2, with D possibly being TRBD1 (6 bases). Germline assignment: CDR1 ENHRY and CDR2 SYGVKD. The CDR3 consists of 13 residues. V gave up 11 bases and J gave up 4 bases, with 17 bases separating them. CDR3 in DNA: TGTGCCGTGGGGGCCCCGGATGGCTATGGCTACACCTTC. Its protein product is CAVGAPDGYGYTF.

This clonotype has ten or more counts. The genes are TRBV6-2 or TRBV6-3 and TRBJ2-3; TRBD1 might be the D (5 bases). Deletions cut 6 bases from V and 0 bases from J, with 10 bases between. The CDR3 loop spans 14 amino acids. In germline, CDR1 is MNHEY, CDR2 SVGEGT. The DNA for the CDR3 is TGTGCCAGCAGGGGGCACGCTAGCACAGATACGCAGTATTTT. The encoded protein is CASRGHASTDTQYF.

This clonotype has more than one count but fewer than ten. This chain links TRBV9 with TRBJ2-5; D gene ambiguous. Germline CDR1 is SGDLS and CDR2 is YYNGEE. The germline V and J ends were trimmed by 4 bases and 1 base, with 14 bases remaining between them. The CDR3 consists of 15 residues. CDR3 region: CASSLENGFQETQYF. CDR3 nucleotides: TGTGCCAGCAGCTTAGAGAACGGATTCCAAGAGACCCAGTACTTC.

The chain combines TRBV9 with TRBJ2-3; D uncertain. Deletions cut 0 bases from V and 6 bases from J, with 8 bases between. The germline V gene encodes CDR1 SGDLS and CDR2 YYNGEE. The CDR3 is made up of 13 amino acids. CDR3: CASSVELRDTQYF. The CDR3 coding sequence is TGTGCCAGCAGCGTAGAATTGAGGGATACGCAGTATTTT.

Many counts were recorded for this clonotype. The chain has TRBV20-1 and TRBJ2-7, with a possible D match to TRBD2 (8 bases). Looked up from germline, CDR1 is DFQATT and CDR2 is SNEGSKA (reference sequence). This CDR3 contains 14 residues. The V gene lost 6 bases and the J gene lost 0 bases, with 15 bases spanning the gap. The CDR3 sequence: CSAREGAASYEQYF. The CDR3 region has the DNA TGCAGTGCCCGGGAGGGGGCAGCCTCCTACGAGCAGTACTTC.

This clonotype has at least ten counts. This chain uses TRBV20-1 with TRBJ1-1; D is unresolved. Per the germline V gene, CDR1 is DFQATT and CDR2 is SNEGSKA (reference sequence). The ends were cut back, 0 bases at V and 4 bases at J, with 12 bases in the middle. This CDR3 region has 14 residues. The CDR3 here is CSARDPQRGTEAFF. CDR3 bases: TGCAGTGCTAGAGACCCACAGCGGGGCACTGAAGCTTTCTTT.

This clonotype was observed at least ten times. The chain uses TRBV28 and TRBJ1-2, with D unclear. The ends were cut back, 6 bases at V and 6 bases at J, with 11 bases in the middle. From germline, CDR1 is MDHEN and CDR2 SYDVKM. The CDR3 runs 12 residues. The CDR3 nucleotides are TGTGCCAGCAGCTTCGTACAGCATGGCTACACCTTC. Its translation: CASSFVQHGYTF.

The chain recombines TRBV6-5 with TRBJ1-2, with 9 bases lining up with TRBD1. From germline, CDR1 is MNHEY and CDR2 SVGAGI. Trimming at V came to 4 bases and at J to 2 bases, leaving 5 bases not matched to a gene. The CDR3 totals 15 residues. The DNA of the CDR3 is TGTGCCAGCAGTTGGACCGGACAGGGGAACTATGGCTACACCTTC. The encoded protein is CASSWTGQGNYGYTF.

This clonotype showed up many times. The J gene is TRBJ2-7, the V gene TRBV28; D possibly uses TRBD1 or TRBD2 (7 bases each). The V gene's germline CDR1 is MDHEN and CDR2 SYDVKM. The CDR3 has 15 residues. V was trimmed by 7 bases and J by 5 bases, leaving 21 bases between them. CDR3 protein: CASTPGGGYANEQYF. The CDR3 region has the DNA TGTGCCAGCACCCCAGGGGGGGGCTATGCTAACGAGCAGTACTTC.

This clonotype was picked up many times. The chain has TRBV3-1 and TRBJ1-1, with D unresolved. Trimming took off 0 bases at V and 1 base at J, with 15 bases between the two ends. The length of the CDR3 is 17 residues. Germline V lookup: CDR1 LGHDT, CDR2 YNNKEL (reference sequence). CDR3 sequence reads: CASSQEPASRGNTEAFF. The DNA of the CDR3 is TGTGCCAGCAGCCAAGAACCGGCCAGCCGGGGGAACACTGAAGCTTTCTTT. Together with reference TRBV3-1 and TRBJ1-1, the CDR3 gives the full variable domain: DTAVSQTPKYLVTQMGNDKSIKCEQNLGHDTMYWYKQDSKKFLKIMFSYNNKELIINETVPNRFSPKSPDKAHLNLHINSLELGDSAVYFCASSQEPASRGNTEAFFGQGTRLTVV.